A single sample gave rise to the 25 T cell receptor beta chains below, sequenced in a study of spatial heterogeneity in lung cancer. Time point indicated: blood at routine non-recurrence follow-up after resection. From the 5' RACE reads, TCRdb called clonotypes with MiXCR, one entry per CDR3 protein. This table has over 85,000 distinct CDR3 sequences, less than 20% appearing once. The material was PBMCs, obtained at follow-up. Receptors were obtained from a male donor with early-stage non-small cell lung cancer.

This clonotype was observed once. This chain uses TRBV20-1 with TRBJ2-3; tentatively, D is TRBD1 or TRBD2 (5 bases each). Germline lookup yields CDR1 DFQATT and CDR2 SNEGSKA (reference sequence). Trimming stripped 5 bases from V and 0 bases from J, with 6 bases between. The CDR3 is made up of 12 amino acids. CDR3 bases: TGCAGTGCTTGGGGGAGCACAGATACGCAGTATTTT. Translation: CSAWGSTDTQYF.

The J gene is TRBJ1-5, the V gene TRBV20-1; 9 bases agree with TRBD1. Trimming took 0 bases from V and 4 from J; bases not matched to a gene: 4. From germline, CDR1 is DFQATT and CDR2 SNEGSKA (reference sequence). The CDR3 covers 15 residues. DNA of the CDR3: TGCAGTGCTAGAGAAACAGGGGGCGAAAATCAGCCCCAGCATTTT. It yields the protein CSARETGGENQPQHF.

This clonotype was seen a few times. The V gene is TRBV7-2, the J gene TRBJ2-2; D remains ambiguous. Per the germline V gene, CDR1 is SGHTA and CDR2 is FQGNSA. The CDR3 runs to 14 residues. Trimming stripped 5 bases from V and 6 bases from J, with 13 bases between. The CDR3 bases are TGTGCCAGCAGCCCGACCGAATGGGCCGGGGAGCTGTTTTTT. Residues: CASSPTEWAGELFF. The full variable domain, in which reference TRBV7-2 and TRBJ2-2 provide the parts outside the CDR3, is GAGVSQSPSNKVTEKGKDVELRCDPISGHTALYWYRQSLGQGLEFLIYFQGNSAPDKSGLPSDRFSAERTGGSVSTLTIQRTQQEDSAVYLCASSPTEWAGELFFGEGSRLTVL.

The sample holds a few counts of this clonotype. The chain uses TRBV3-1 and TRBJ1-6; the D gene is possibly TRBD1 (5 bases). The germline V and J ends were trimmed by 4 bases and 0 bases, with 10 bases remaining between them. Germline CDR1 is LGHDT and CDR2 is YNNKEL (reference sequence). The CDR3 runs 16 residues. The CDR3 nucleotides are TGTGCCAGCAGCCCTAGACAGAGCTCCTATAATTCACCCCTCCACTTT. It specifies CASSPRQSSYNSPLHF.

This chain uses TRBV2 with TRBJ2-7; D is undetermined. CDR1 SNHLY and CDR2 FYNNEI come from the germline V gene. This CDR3 is built from 11 residues. V dropped 6 bases and J dropped 3 bases, with 6 bases sitting between them. CDR3 coding DNA: TGTGCCAGCAGGGGTTTCTACGAGCAGTACGTC. It is translated as CASRGFYEQYV.

This clonotype was observed once. The V and J genes are TRBV9 and TRBJ1-2, with 10 bases matching TRBD1. Germline V gene lookup returns CDR1 SGDLS and CDR2 YYNGEE. The CDR3 has 14 amino acids. V shed 3 bases, J shed 8 bases, and the junction held 7 bases outside the gene matches. CDR3 nucleotides: TGTGCCAGCAGCGCGAGACAGGGGGCTGGAGGCTACACCTTC. It translates to CASSARQGAGGYTF.

The V gene is TRBV5-4, the J gene TRBJ2-5, with TRBD1 matching 8 bases. The germline CDR1 and CDR2 sequences are SGHNT and YYREEE (reference sequence). The trim removed 4 bases at V and 4 bases at J, leaving 12 bases unmatched. This CDR3 spans 16 amino acids. In nucleotides, the CDR3 is TGTGCCAGCAGCGGTCAGGGGGCCGTCACAATAGAGACCCAGTACTTC. Amino acids: CASSGQGAVTIETQYF.

In this sample, this clonotype turned up a few times. The chain has TRBV4-1 and TRBJ2-3, with 15 positions matching TRBD2. J gave up 2 bases and V 2 bases, and 8 bases lay outside the gene matches. Germline lookup yields CDR1 MGHRA and CDR2 YSYEKL. The CDR3 has 19 residues. CDR3 bases: TGCGCCAGCAGCCAACCTCCGGGACTAGCGGGGGGATACACAGATACGCAGTATTTT. This translates into CASSQPPGLAGGYTDTQYF.

V and J are TRBV20-1 and TRBJ2-1; no reliable D call. Per germline, CDR1 DFQATT and CDR2 SNEGSKA (reference sequence). Deletions cut 4 bases from V and 0 bases from J, with 10 bases between. The CDR3 runs 14 residues. The CDR3 region is CSAISSSSYNEQFF. Written as DNA, the CDR3 is TGCAGTGCTATATCTTCGTCCTCCTACAATGAGCAGTTCTTC.

The chain carries TRBV20-1 and TRBJ2-4; the D call may be TRBD1 or TRBD2 (5 bases each). The V gene lost 6 bases and the J gene lost 1 base, with 13 bases spanning the gap. Per germline, CDR1 DFQATT and CDR2 SNEGSKA (reference sequence). The CDR3 runs 14 residues. For the CDR3, the DNA is TGCAGTGCGGGGCTAGCTCGTGCCAAAAACATTCAGTACTTC. Protein: CSAGLARAKNIQYF.

The chain combines TRBV5-1 with TRBJ2-3; unclear D gene. V lost 0 bases and J lost 2, with 7 bases in between. The CDR3 contains 14 residues. CDR1 and CDR2 (germline): SGHRS, YFSETQ. The CDR3 here is CASSLDYYTDTQYF. Written as DNA, the CDR3 is TGCGCCAGCAGCTTGGACTACTACACAGATACGCAGTATTTT.

This chain uses TRBV24-1 with TRBJ2-1; TRBD1 matches at 11 bases. The CDR3 contains 17 residues. Germline V gene sequence: CDR1 KGHDR, CDR2 SFDVKD. J was trimmed by 7 bases and V by 7 bases; bases with no gene match: 14. In DNA form, the CDR3 reads TGTGCCACCAGCCCCAAAGGCGCCGGGACAGGGGGGAATGAGCAGTTCTTC. Its translation: CATSPKGAGTGGNEQFF.

The rearrangement links TRBV3-1 to TRBJ1-1, with D unresolved. The germline CDR1 and CDR2 sequences are LGHDT and YNNKEL (reference sequence). The CDR3 is 14 amino acids. Trimming pared 4 bases from V and 0 bases from J, leaving 9 bases between. CDR3 nucleotide sequence: TGTGCCAGCAGCCCTGGACGGTTGAACACTGAAGCTTTCTTT. Its protein is CASSPGRLNTEAFF.

The V gene is TRBV30, the J gene TRBJ1-2, with a possible D match to TRBD1 (5 bases). CDR3 size: 11 residues. Germline-derived CDR1 and CDR2 are GTSNPN and SVGIG (reference sequence). The V end was cut by 0 bases, the J end by 11 bases, with 10 bases between. The CDR3 spells CAWSVMGLYTF. CDR3 nucleotide sequence: TGTGCCTGGAGTGTTATGGGACTTTACACCTTC.

As regards this clonotype: A much larger clone sits a single nucleotide away, making a read error possible. The genes are TRBV2 and TRBJ1-1; D is ambiguous. This CDR3 has 14 amino acids. Germline V CDR1 and CDR2: SNHLY, FYNNEI. The V gene lost 3 bases and the J gene lost 0 bases, with 8 bases spanning the gap. The CDR3 DNA reads as TGTGCCAGCAGTGATGTACTCTTGAACACTGAAGCTTTCTTT. It codes for CASSDVLLNTEAFF.

The rearrangement joins TRBV11-3 to TRBJ2-5; 8 positions match TRBD1. Germline values: CDR1 SGHNT, CDR2 YENEEA. The trim removed 1 base at V and 5 bases at J, leaving 0 bases unmatched. The CDR3 is 13 amino acids. The CDR3 region has the DNA TGTGCCAGCAGCTTAGGGACAGGGGAGACCCAGTACTTC. Its translation is CASSLGTGETQYF.

Many counts were recorded for this clonotype. The chain uses TRBV2 and TRBJ1-5; no reliable D call. The V end was cut by 3 bases, the J end by 1 base, with 16 bases between. Per germline, CDR1 SNHLY and CDR2 FYNNEI. This CDR3 has 17 residues. The CDR3 nucleotides read TGTGCCAGCAGTGACGAGGACGGACTGTGGAGCAATCAGCCCCAGCATTTT. Its protein is CASSDEDGLWSNQPQHF.

This clonotype was observed a few times. For the CDR3, the DNA is TGCAGTGCTAGCGGCGGGCAGAGGACCTACAATGAGCAGTTCTTC. It translates to CSASGGQRTYNEQFF. This chain links TRBV20-1 with TRBJ2-1; D is perhaps TRBD2 (5 bases). This CDR3 has 15 amino acids. Trimming took 3 bases from V and 2 from J, leaving 14 bases between them. Germline V gene data show CDR1 as DFQATT and CDR2 as SNEGSKA (reference sequence).

This sequence joins TRBV18 and TRBJ1-5; D uncertain. Deletions cut 8 bases from V and 4 bases from J, with 12 bases between. The CDR3 covers 13 residues. Looked up from germline, CDR1 is KGHSH and CDR2 is LQKENI. CDR3 residues: CASAGMRNQPQHF. The CDR3 nucleotides read TGTGCCAGCGCTGGCATGCGGAATCAGCCCCAGCATTTT.

The chain couples TRBV24-1 to TRBJ2-7; 7 bases agree with TRBD2. Germline CDR1 KGHDR, CDR2 SFDVKD. This CDR3 has 14 amino acids. Unmatched junction bases numbered 8, after V lost 3 bases and J lost 7 bases. The chain's CDR3 is CATSDLRDGGEQYF. The DNA for the CDR3 is TGTGCCACCAGTGATCTCCGGGACGGGGGGGAGCAGTACTTC.

This clonotype was seen a handful of times. This rearrangement joins TRBV15 to TRBJ1-2; 7 bases are shared with TRBD1. This CDR3 region has 16 residues. The trim removed 1 base at V and 0 bases at J, leaving 5 bases unmatched. The V gene's germline CDR1 is LNHNV and CDR2 YYDKDF (reference sequence). CDR3 loop: CATSRANRGSNYGYTF. The DNA of the CDR3 is TGTGCCACCAGCAGAGCCAACAGGGGATCTAACTATGGCTACACCTTC.

The CDR3 reads CASSLRPTADEKLFF. The CDR3 bases are TGCGCCAGCAGCTTGCGGCCTACAGCGGATGAAAAACTGTTTTTT. The chain is built from TRBV5-1 and TRBJ1-4; D is undetermined. This CDR3 region has 15 residues. The germline V gene has CDR1 SGHRS and CDR2 YFSETQ. Trimming removed 1 base from V and 6 bases from J, with 13 bases in between.

This clonotype was seen a handful of times. The V gene is TRBV2, the J gene TRBJ2-1, with D perhaps matching TRBD1 (6 bases). The V end lost 6 bases, the J end lost 14 bases, and 20 bases lay between the germline ends. CDR3 size: 13 residues. In germline, CDR1 is SNHLY, CDR2 FYNNEI. The DNA for the CDR3 is TGTGCCAGCAGCAAGGGGGTCCAGGACAGAAAGTTCTTC. Residues: CASSKGVQDRKFF.

This clonotype has more than one count but fewer than ten. The J gene is TRBJ1-2, the V gene TRBV5-6, with D possibly matching TRBD1 (6 bases). V was cut by 5 bases and J by 4 bases, with 12 bases left in between. Germline CDR1 is SGHDT and CDR2 is YYEEEE. The CDR3 has 13 amino acids. The CDR3 sequence: CASSPGTTYGYTF. The CDR3 DNA is TGTGCCAGCAGTCCCGGGACAACCTATGGCTACACCTTC.

This clonotype was seen only a few times. V usage is TRBV11-2 and J usage is TRBJ1-2; D not resolved. CDR3 length equals 13 residues. Germline values: CDR1 SGHAT, CDR2 FQNNGV. Trimming pared 5 bases from V and 5 bases from J, leaving 12 bases between. Here the CDR3 reads CASSAGENYGYTF. The CDR3 DNA sequence: TGTGCCAGCAGCGCGGGAGAGAATTATGGCTACACCTTC.